A single sample gave rise to the 23 T cell receptor beta chains below, sequenced in a study of PD-L1 blockade in urothelial cancer (dated by TCRdb to 2017 to 2019). Libraries were built with the immunoSEQ multiplex PCR assay. In its TCRdb copy, this immuneACCESS table keeps in-frame sequences only and misses some clones. Where compared with another copy, unresolved V genes explain less than half of these, and the others have no known cause. The sample table holds around 50,000 clones, of which roughly four fifths were seen once. Together, the top ten hold approximately 2% of the sample. The time point label of this sample denotes: pretreatment peripheral blood. This specimen consisted of PBMCs, obtained around atezolizumab (anti-PD-L1) treatment. These receptors were obtained from a man in his forties or fifties with urothelial cancer.

J is TRBJ2-3 and V is TRBV19; perhaps TRBD2 as D (6 bases). Trimming pared 11 bases from V and 4 bases from J, leaving 16 bases between. The CDR3 runs 13 residues. Germline V lookup: CDR1 LNHDA, CDR2 SQIVND (reference sequence). CDR3 coding DNA: TGTGCCGGGACTGGGACCCTATCAGATACGCAGTATTTT. Its protein product is CAGTGTLSDTQYF. Drawing the rest from reference TRBV19 and TRBJ2-3, the complete variable domain is DGGITQSPKYLFRKEGQNVTLSCEQNLNHDAMYWYRQDPGQGLRLIYYSQIVNDFQKGDIAEGYSVSREKKESFPLTVTSAQKNPTAFYLCAGTGTLSDTQYFGPGTRLTVL.

The genes are TRBV4-1 and TRBJ1-2, with 7 bases matching TRBD1. This CDR3 contains 16 residues. After removal of 6 bases from V and 0 bases from J, the junction contained 10 bases not matched to a gene. The germline gives CDR1 MGHRA, CDR2 YSYEKL. This chain's CDR3 is CASSTPRDSPNYGYTF. CDR3 coding DNA: TGCGCCAGCAGTACTCCGAGGGACAGTCCTAACTATGGCTACACCTTC.

The gene calls are TRBV7-2 and TRBJ1-4; a possible D gene is TRBD1 (5 bases). Germline V gene data show CDR1 as SGHTA and CDR2 as FQGNSA. V lost 4 bases and J 2 bases, leaving 8 bases between the germline ends. The CDR3 runs to 14 residues. The CDR3 here is CASSSRVTNEKLFF. For the CDR3, the DNA is TGTGCCAGCAGCTCCAGGGTTACTAATGAAAAACTGTTTTTT.

This chain uses TRBV18 with TRBJ2-5; 7 nucleotides line up with TRBD1. CDR3 length: 15 amino acids. The V segment lost 5 bases and the J segment 4 bases; nucleotides outside the gene matches: 10. Germline V gives CDR1 KGHSH, CDR2 LQKENI. CDR3 sequence: CASSTTGVDRETQYF. CDR3 in DNA: TGTGCCAGCTCAACAACAGGGGTTGATAGAGAGACCCAGTACTTC.

The chain combines TRBV5-1 with TRBJ1-2, with D perhaps matching TRBD1 (5 bases). The V end lost 2 bases, the J end lost 0 bases, and 8 bases lay between the germline ends. The CDR3 is 14 amino acids. Germline-derived CDR1 and CDR2 are SGHRS and YFSETQ. CDR3 amino acids: CASSFDSSNYGYTF. The CDR3, as DNA: TGCGCCAGCAGCTTTGACAGCTCTAACTATGGCTACACCTTC.

The chain is built from TRBV6-4 and TRBJ2-3; 7 bases match TRBD2. The germline V gene has CDR1 MRHNA and CDR2 SNTAGT. V was pared by 8 bases and J by 2 bases, with 16 bases of the junction left unmatched. CDR3 length: 17 amino acids. CDR3 in amino acids: CASGPGTTDVATDTQYF. The CDR3 coding sequence is TGTGCCAGCGGCCCCGGGACTACCGACGTCGCCACAGATACGCAGTATTTT.

V gene TRBV9 combines with J gene TRBJ1-6, with D possibly being TRBD1 (6 bases). This CDR3 has 15 amino acids. The germline gives CDR1 SGDLS, CDR2 YYNGEE. Trimming removed 2 bases from V and 5 bases from J, with 11 bases in between. CDR3 DNA sequence: TGTGCCAGCAGCGTTTGGGCAGGGGATAATTCACCCCTCCACTTT. Protein sequence: CASSVWAGDNSPLHF.

The chain recombines TRBV28 with TRBJ2-1; the match to TRBD1 covers 9 bases. Trimming cost V 8 bases and J 7 bases; bases outside gene matches: 9. CDR3 length: 14 amino acids. Germline lookup yields CDR1 MDHEN and CDR2 SYDVKM. CDR3 coding DNA: TGTGCCAGCCTTACCGGGACAGGGAGGAATGAGCAGTTCTTC. This gives the protein CASLTGTGRNEQFF. The entire variable domain, with the rest obtained from reference TRBV28 and TRBJ2-1, is as follows: DVKVTQSSRYLVKRTGEKVFLECVQDMDHENMFWYRQDPGLGLRLIYFSYDVKMKEKGDIPEGYSVSREKKERFSLILESASTNQTSMYLCASLTGTGRNEQFFGPGTRLTVL.

The rearrangement uses TRBV27 and TRBJ2-3; a possible D gene is TRBD1 (6 bases). V shed 2 bases and J shed 5 bases, with 11 bases lying between them. Germline lookup yields CDR1 MNHEY and CDR2 SMNVEV (reference sequence). The CDR3 runs 14 residues. The CDR3, as DNA: TGTGCCAGCAGTTTAGGGCAGGGGAAAGATACGCAGTATTTT. Protein product: CASSLGQGKDTQYF.

The chain employs TRBV27 and TRBJ2-2; a weak D match, TRBD1 (6 bases). The CDR3 sequence is 16 residues long. Trimming left V 0 bases short and J 3 bases short, with 11 bases between. Germline CDR1 MNHEY, CDR2 SMNVEV (reference sequence). CDR3 nucleotides: TGTGCCAGCAGTTTATCTTCAGGGGCGGACACCGGGGAGCTGTTTTTT. The encoded protein is CASSLSSGADTGELFF.

This clone was recorded once. The chain employs TRBV4-1 and TRBJ2-1; the match to TRBD2 covers 7 bases. The V gene end was trimmed by 3 bases and the J gene end by 0 bases; junction bases not matched to a gene: 5. Germline V lookup: CDR1 MGHRA, CDR2 YSYEKL. The CDR3 contains 16 residues. CDR3: CASSHPSGSSYNEQFF. CDR3 nucleotide sequence: TGCGCCAGCAGCCATCCTAGCGGCAGCTCCTACAATGAGCAGTTCTTC.

V is TRBV18 and J is TRBJ2-7; 13 bases map to TRBD2. The junction had 3 bases not matched to a gene; V was cut back by 4 bases and J by 3 bases. The germline gives CDR1 KGHSH, CDR2 LQKENI. The CDR3 spans 15 residues. The CDR3 spells CASSRLAGGIYEQYF. DNA for the CDR3: TGTGCCAGCTCACGACTAGCGGGGGGTATCTACGAGCAGTACTTC.

V gene TRBV2 combines with J gene TRBJ2-7, with 7 bases identical to TRBD1. This CDR3 region has 16 residues. Germline CDR1 and CDR2: SNHLY and FYNNEI. With V trimmed by 10 bases and J by 3 bases, 18 bases remained unmatched. The CDR3 is CATRSVSTGRGYEQYF. The CDR3 region has the DNA TGTGCCACCAGGTCGGTGTCGACAGGGAGAGGCTACGAGCAGTACTTC.

This clone has only one observation. The chain employs TRBV11-2 and TRBJ1-2; D unclear. The CDR3 spans 14 residues. Trimming took off 0 bases at V and 6 bases at J, with 11 bases between the two ends. CDR1 is SGHAT, CDR2 FQNNGV, per germline. CDR3 residues: CASSLEVLSHGYTF. CDR3 in DNA: TGTGCCAGCAGCTTAGAAGTACTGAGTCATGGCTACACCTTC. The complete variable domain, with remaining parts taken from reference TRBV11-2 and TRBJ1-2, reads EAGVAQSPRYKIIEKRQSVAFWCNPISGHATLYWYQQILGQGPKLLIQFQNNGVVDDSQLPKDRFSAERLKGVDSTLKIQPAKLEDSAVYLCASSLEVLSHGYTFGSGTRLTVV.

The CDR3 coding sequence is TGTGCCAGCAGGACCGGGGGCTATGGCTACACCTTC. Protein product: CASRTGGYGYTF. This chain links TRBV6-5 with TRBJ1-2; TRBD1 might be the D (5 bases). Germline V CDR1 and CDR2: MNHEY, SVGAGI. The V gene lost 6 bases and the J gene lost 4 bases, with 9 bases spanning the gap. The CDR3 is 12 amino acids.

The rearrangement uses TRBV27 and TRBJ2-1, with TRBD2 identical over 9 bases. Germline V gene data show CDR1 as MNHEY and CDR2 as SMNVEV (reference sequence). The CDR3 extends over 14 amino acids. V dropped 7 bases and J dropped 10; count of bases not matched to a gene: 11. In DNA, the CDR3 is TGTGCCAGCAATTGGCTAGCGGGATCTGGAGAGCAGTTCTTC. Amino acids: CASNWLAGSGEQFF.

The chain has TRBV6-1 and TRBJ2-4; 13 nucleotides align to TRBD2. The junction had 11 bases not matched to a gene; V was cut back by 0 bases and J by 0 bases. Germline lookup yields CDR1 MNHNS and CDR2 SASEGT. The CDR3 sequence is 21 residues long. This chain's CDR3 is CASSEAAGTSGAPLAKNIQYF. CDR3 nucleotide sequence: TGTGCCAGCAGTGAAGCCGCCGGGACTAGCGGGGCCCCTCTAGCCAAAAACATTCAGTACTTC.

This rearrangement joins TRBV18 to TRBJ2-2, with 7 bases identical to TRBD1. CDR3 length equals 15 residues. V was pared by 4 bases and J by 10 bases, with 12 bases of the junction left unmatched. Germline lookup yields CDR1 KGHSH and CDR2 LQKENI. The CDR3 DNA reads as TGTGCCAGCTCACGTCGGGACAGAGCCTTCGCGGAGCTGTTTTTT. Its translation: CASSRRDRAFAELFF.

V usage is TRBV5-4 and J usage is TRBJ2-7, with TRBD1 identical over 7 bases. CDR1 and CDR2 from the germline V gene are SGHNT and YYREEE (reference sequence). This CDR3 is 14 amino acids long. After removal of 3 bases from V and 7 bases from J, the junction contained 10 bases not matched to a gene. The CDR3 nucleotides read TGTGCCAGCAGCTCCCGAGGGGGCCACAGGGAGCAGTACGTC. It is translated as CASSSRGGHREQYV.

The V and J genes are TRBV6-1 and TRBJ1-5; TRBD1 agrees at 9 bases. Germline values: CDR1 MNHNS, CDR2 SASEGT. This CDR3 region has 15 residues. The V gene end was trimmed by 4 bases and the J gene end by 6 bases; junction bases not matched to a gene: 7. The CDR3 nucleotides read TGTGCCAGCAGTGTCGGGACAGGGAAGAGTCAGCCCCAGCATTTT. Protein product: CASSVGTGKSQPQHF.

The gene calls are TRBV6-5 and TRBJ2-7, with 8 bases matching TRBD1. Germline CDR1 reads MNHEY; CDR2 reads SVGAGI. This CDR3 has 13 amino acids. Trimming cost V 6 bases and J 2 bases; bases outside gene matches: 3. Here the CDR3 reads CASRPQGAYEQYV. The CDR3 DNA sequence: TGTGCCAGCAGGCCACAGGGGGCCTACGAGCAGTACGTC.

The chain couples TRBV6-1 to TRBJ2-7, with 10 bases identical to TRBD1. The CDR3 totals 14 residues. J lost 2 bases, V lost 4 bases, and 2 bases had no gene match. Germline V CDR1 and CDR2: MNHNS, SASEGT. CDR3 protein: CASSVGTGAYEQYF. The CDR3 coding sequence is TGTGCCAGCAGTGTGGGGACAGGGGCCTACGAGCAGTACTTC.

This clone was found once. V usage is TRBV7-9 and J usage is TRBJ2-1; 9 nucleotides match TRBD2. The junction had 8 bases not matched to a gene; V was cut back by 5 bases and J by 6 bases. Per the germline V gene, CDR1 is SEHNR and CDR2 is FQNEAQ (reference sequence). The CDR3 runs to 15 residues. The CDR3 spells CASSRSGGPINEQFF. The CDR3 region has the DNA TGTGCCAGCAGCCGTAGCGGGGGCCCTATCAATGAGCAGTTCTTC. The full variable domain, rest sourced from reference TRBV7-9 and TRBJ2-1, is DTGVSQNPRHKITKRGQNVTFRCDPISEHNRLYWYRQTLGQGPEFLTYFQNEAQLEKSRLLSDRFSAERPKGSFSTLEIQRTEQGDSAMYLCASSRSGGPINEQFFGPGTRLTVL.